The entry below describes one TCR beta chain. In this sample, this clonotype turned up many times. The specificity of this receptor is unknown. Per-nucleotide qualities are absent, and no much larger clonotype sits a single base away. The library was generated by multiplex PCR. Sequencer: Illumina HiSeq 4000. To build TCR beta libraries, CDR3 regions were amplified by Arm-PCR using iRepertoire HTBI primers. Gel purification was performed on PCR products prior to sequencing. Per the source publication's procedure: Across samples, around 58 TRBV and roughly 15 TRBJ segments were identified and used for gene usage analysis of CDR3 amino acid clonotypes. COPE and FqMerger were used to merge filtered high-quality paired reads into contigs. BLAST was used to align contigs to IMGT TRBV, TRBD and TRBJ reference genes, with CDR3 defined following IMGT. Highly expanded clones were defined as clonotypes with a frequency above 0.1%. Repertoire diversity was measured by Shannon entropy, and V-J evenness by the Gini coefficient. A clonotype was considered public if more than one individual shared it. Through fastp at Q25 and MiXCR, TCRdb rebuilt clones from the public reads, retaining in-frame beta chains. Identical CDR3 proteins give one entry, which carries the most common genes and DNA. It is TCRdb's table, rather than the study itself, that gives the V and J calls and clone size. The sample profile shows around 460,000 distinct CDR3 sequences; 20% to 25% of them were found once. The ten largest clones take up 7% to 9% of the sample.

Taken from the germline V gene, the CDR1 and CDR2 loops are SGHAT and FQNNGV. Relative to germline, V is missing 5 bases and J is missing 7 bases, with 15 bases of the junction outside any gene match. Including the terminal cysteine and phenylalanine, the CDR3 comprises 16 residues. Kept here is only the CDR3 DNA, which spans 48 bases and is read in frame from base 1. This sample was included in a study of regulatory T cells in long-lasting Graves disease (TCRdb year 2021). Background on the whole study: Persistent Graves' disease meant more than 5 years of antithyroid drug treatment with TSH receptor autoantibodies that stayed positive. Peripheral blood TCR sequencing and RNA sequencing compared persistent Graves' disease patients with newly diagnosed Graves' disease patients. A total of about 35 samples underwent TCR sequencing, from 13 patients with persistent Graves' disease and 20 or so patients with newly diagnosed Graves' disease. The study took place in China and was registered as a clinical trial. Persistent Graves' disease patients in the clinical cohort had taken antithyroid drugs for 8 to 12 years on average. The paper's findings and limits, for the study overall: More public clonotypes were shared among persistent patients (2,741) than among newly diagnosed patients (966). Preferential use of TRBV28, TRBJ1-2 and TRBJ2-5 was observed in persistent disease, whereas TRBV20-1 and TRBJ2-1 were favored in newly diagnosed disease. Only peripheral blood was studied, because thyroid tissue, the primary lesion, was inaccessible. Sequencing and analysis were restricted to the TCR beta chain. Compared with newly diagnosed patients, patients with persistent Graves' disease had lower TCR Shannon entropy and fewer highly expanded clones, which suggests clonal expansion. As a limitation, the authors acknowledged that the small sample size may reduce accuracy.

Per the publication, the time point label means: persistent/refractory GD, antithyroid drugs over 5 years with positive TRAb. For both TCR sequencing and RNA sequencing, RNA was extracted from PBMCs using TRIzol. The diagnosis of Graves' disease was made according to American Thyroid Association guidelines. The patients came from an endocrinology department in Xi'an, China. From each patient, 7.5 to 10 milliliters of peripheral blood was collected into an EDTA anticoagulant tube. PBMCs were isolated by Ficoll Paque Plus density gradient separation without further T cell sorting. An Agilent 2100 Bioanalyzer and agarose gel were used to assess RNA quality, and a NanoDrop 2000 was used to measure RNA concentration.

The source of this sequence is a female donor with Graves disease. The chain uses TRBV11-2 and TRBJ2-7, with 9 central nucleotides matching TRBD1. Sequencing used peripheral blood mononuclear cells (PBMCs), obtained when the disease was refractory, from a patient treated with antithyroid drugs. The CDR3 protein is CASSPKSGTGLWEQYF. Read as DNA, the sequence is TGTGCCAGCAGCCCCAAATCCGGGACAGGGCTCTGGGAGCAGTACTTC.